Shown below are 30 T cell receptor beta chains from a single sample sequenced in a study of a mutant IDH1 vaccine in newly diagnosed glioma listed by TCRdb under 2021. Explained via the paper, the time point label denotes: week 11, during vaccination. Each vaccine dose, consisting of 300 ug of a 20-mer mutant IDH1 peptide in Montanide, was administered subcutaneously with topical imiquimod. What these receptors recognize is not known. Preparation of the library involved the immunoSEQ multiplex PCR assay. As stored in TCRdb, this immuneACCESS dataset retains in-frame rearrangements with V and J assigned. A fraction of the clones does not appear; measured against another copy, unresolved V genes explain less than half of the discrepancy, and the remainder lacks a known reason. The sample includes 50,000 to 75,000 clones, with over 70% observed a single time. In total, the top ten clones hold 4.5% to 7.5% of the sample.

The sample here was PBMCs, taken from a glioma patient whose treatment included an IDH1 peptide vaccine. These receptors came from a man between 45 and 60 years old with glioma.

The chain links TRBV10-1 to TRBJ2-3, with D hard to call. Germline CDR1 WNHNN, CDR2 SYGVQD (reference sequence). This CDR3 region has 11 residues. Trimming left V 5 bases short and J 5 bases short, with 5 bases between. The CDR3 DNA reads as TGCGCCAGCAGTTCGAAAGATACGCAGTATTTT. Translating it yields CASSSKDTQYF.

The chain carries TRBV5-1 and TRBJ2-3; TRBD1 matches 8 bases. Per the germline V gene, CDR1 is SGHRS and CDR2 is YFSETQ. This CDR3 is built from 16 residues. The trim removed 4 bases at V and 3 bases at J, leaving 10 bases unmatched. The CDR3 reads CASSASPGGQTDTQYF. The CDR3 DNA follows: TGCGCCAGCAGCGCATCCCCAGGGGGCCAAACAGATACGCAGTATTTT.

This clone was detected once. This chain joins TRBV15 and TRBJ1-2; D perhaps matches TRBD1 (6 bases). V lost 3 bases and J 0 bases, leaving 17 bases between the germline ends. Germline V gene sequence: CDR1 LNHNV, CDR2 YYDKDF (reference sequence). The CDR3 length is 17 residues. In DNA, the CDR3 is TGTGCCACCAGCAGGCGGGGACAACTAAAAACTAACTATGGCTACACCTTC. This translates into CATSRRGQLKTNYGYTF.

The chain employs TRBV18 and TRBJ1-3; D remains ambiguous. This CDR3 contains 15 residues. V lost 3 bases to trimming and J lost 1 base, with 10 bases between them. Germline CDR1 is KGHSH and CDR2 is LQKENI. DNA for the CDR3: TGTGCCAGCTCACCGGTCCGAGGATCTGGAAACACCATATATTTT. Translated: CASSPVRGSGNTIYF.

This clone was counted between two and nine times. The chain uses TRBV29-1 and TRBJ1-2; D remains unclear. The CDR3 is 15 amino acids. Looked up from germline, CDR1 is SQVTM and CDR2 is ANQGSEA. Trimming stripped 4 bases from V and 4 bases from J, with 19 bases between. The CDR3 DNA sequence: TGCAGCGTTGGGATGGTTAGCTATACTTCCTATGGCTACACCTTC. This codes for CSVGMVSYTSYGYTF. Combining the CDR3 with reference TRBV29-1 and TRBJ1-2 gives the whole variable domain SAVISQKPSRDICQRGTSLTIQCQVDSQVTMMFWYRQQPGQSLTLIATANQGSEATYESGFVIDKFPISRPNLTFSTLTVSNMSPEDSSIYLCSVGMVSYTSYGYTFGSGTRLTVV.

The chain couples TRBV18 to TRBJ2-1, with TRBD2 matching 7 bases. Germline V CDR1 and CDR2: KGHSH, LQKENI. This CDR3 comprises 14 residues. The junction had 8 bases not matched to a gene; V was cut back by 5 bases and J by 7 bases. The CDR3 sequence is CASSRSGMVNEQFF. In DNA, the CDR3 is TGTGCCAGCTCAAGGAGCGGGATGGTTAATGAGCAGTTCTTC. The full variable domain, rest sourced from reference TRBV18 and TRBJ2-1, is NAGVMQNPRHLVRRRGQEARLRCSPMKGHSHVYWYRQLPEEGLKFMVYLQKENIIDESGMPKERFSAEFPKEGPSILRIQQVVRGDSAAYFCASSRSGMVNEQFFGPGTRLTVL.

The chain is built from TRBV14 and TRBJ1-6; D gene ambiguous. CDR1 and CDR2 (germline): SGHDN, FVKESK. Trimming cost V 2 bases and J 14 bases, with 7 bases left between them. CDR3 length: 11 residues. CDR3 amino acids: CASSQHLTLHF. CDR3 bases: TGTGCCAGCAGCCAACACCTCACCCTCCACTTT.

The V gene is TRBV14, the J gene TRBJ1-4; D is unclear. The germline gives CDR1 SGHDN, CDR2 FVKESK. V was clipped by 2 bases and J by 0 bases, with 4 bases between them. CDR3 length equals 14 residues. Here the CDR3 reads CASSQRATNEKLFF. The CDR3 nucleotides are TGTGCCAGCAGCCAACGAGCAACTAATGAAAAACTGTTTTTT.

CDR3 bases: TGTGCCAGCAGCTTAGTCGCAGACCAAGCTTTCTTT. Amino acid sequence: CASSLVADQAFF. The rearrangement uses TRBV7-8 and TRBJ1-1; no definite D call. With 1 base removed from V and 9 bases from J, the gap between germline ends came to 9 bases. The CDR3 covers 12 residues. Germline CDR1 SGHVS, CDR2 FQNEAQ.

A single count supports this clone. The rearrangement joins TRBV7-2 to TRBJ1-1; D remains unclear. This CDR3 spans 14 amino acids. Trimming cost V 0 bases and J 1 base, with 6 bases left between them. Germline CDR1 reads SGHTA; CDR2 reads FQGNSA. CDR3 amino acids: CASSLAGGNTEAFF. In DNA, the CDR3 is TGTGCCAGCAGCTTAGCGGGAGGGAACACTGAAGCTTTCTTT.

This chain joins TRBV5-5 and TRBJ1-4; 7 bases are shared with TRBD1. The CDR3 runs to 14 residues. Trimming took 2 bases from V and 5 from J; bases not matched to a gene: 3. Germline lookup yields CDR1 SGHKS and CDR2 YYEKEE (reference sequence). CDR3 bases: TGTGCCAGCAGCTTTCCGGGACAGAATGAAAAACTGTTTTTT. Translation gives CASSFPGQNEKLFF.

The chain combines TRBV18 with TRBJ1-3, with D perhaps matching TRBD1 (6 bases). CDR3 size: 15 residues. Germline-derived CDR1 and CDR2 are KGHSH and LQKENI. V was cut by 4 bases and J by 0 bases, with 10 bases left in between. The CDR3 DNA reads TGTGCCAGCTCACGGGACACCGCCTCTGGAAACACCATATATTTT. Protein sequence: CASSRDTASGNTIYF.

This clone has a handful of counts. The V gene is TRBV2, the J gene TRBJ1-4; D is possibly TRBD1 (5 bases). CDR3 length: 14 residues. Per germline, CDR1 SNHLY and CDR2 FYNNEI. Trimming removed 3 bases from V and 7 bases from J, with 12 bases in between. The CDR3 nucleotides are TGTGCCAGCAGTGACGGGGGAAGGATTGAAAAACTGTTTTTT. Protein: CASSDGGRIEKLFF.

The chain combines TRBV15 with TRBJ1-2; no clear D. This CDR3 has 13 residues. V was clipped by 3 bases and J by 0 bases, with 5 bases between them. Looked up from germline, CDR1 is LNHNV and CDR2 is YYDKDF (reference sequence). For the CDR3, the DNA is TGTGCCACCAGCAGCATATCTAACTATGGCTACACCTTC. Translation: CATSSISNYGYTF. Drawing the rest from reference TRBV15 and TRBJ1-2, the complete variable domain is DAMVIQNPRYQVTQFGKPVTLSCSQTLNHNVMYWYQQKSSQAPKLLFHYYDKDFNNEADTPDNFQSRRPNTSFCFLDIRSPGLGDTAMYLCATSSISNYGYTFGSGTRLTVV.

The rearrangement joins TRBV5-1 to TRBJ1-1, with D perhaps matching TRBD1 (6 bases). CDR1 SGHRS and CDR2 YFSETQ come from the germline V gene. Trimming left V 0 bases short and J 3 bases short, with 15 bases between. This CDR3 spans 16 amino acids. The CDR3 sequence is CASSLGNRVAYTEAFF. Written as DNA, the CDR3 is TGCGCCAGCAGCTTGGGCAACAGGGTCGCCTACACTGAAGCTTTCTTT.

The sample holds one count of this clone. J is TRBJ2-5 and V is TRBV14; D ambiguous. V was pared by 3 bases and J by 7 bases, with 15 bases between. This CDR3 comprises 14 residues. Germline CDR1 and CDR2: SGHDN and FVKESK. The CDR3: CASSHTDIAGTQYF. The CDR3 DNA sequence: TGTGCCAGCAGCCACACTGACATTGCTGGGACCCAGTACTTC.

This CDR3 is CAISDQGGLASHEQYF. CDR3 sequence (DNA): TGTGCCATCAGTGACCAAGGCGGGCTGGCTTCCCACGAGCAGTACTTC. The chain links TRBV10-3 to TRBJ2-7; maybe TRBD2 (5 bases). Trimming removed 3 bases at V and 5 bases at J, with 20 bases between. This CDR3 is 16 amino acids long. Germline V gene lookup returns CDR1 ENHRY and CDR2 SYGVKD.

J is TRBJ1-2 and V is TRBV7-2; a possible D gene is TRBD1 (5 bases). This CDR3 is built from 13 residues. The germline V gene encodes CDR1 SGHTA and CDR2 FQGNSA. V was trimmed by 5 bases and J by 5 bases, leaving 12 bases between them. The chain's CDR3 is CASSPMGQYGYTF. In DNA form, the CDR3 reads TGTGCCAGCAGCCCGATGGGGCAGTATGGCTACACCTTC.

The chain joins TRBV29-1 to TRBJ2-7; 7 bases are shared with TRBD2. Germline V gives CDR1 SQVTM, CDR2 ANQGSEA. CDR3 size: 14 residues. The V segment lost 7 bases and the J segment 2 bases; nucleotides outside the gene matches: 11. CDR3 residues: CSAQGRGKPYEQYF. CDR3 DNA sequence: TGCAGCGCCCAAGGGAGGGGTAAACCCTACGAGCAGTACTTC.

V and J are TRBV7-9 and TRBJ2-1, with 7 nucleotides matching TRBD2. Losses at the gene ends were 5 bases for V and 8 bases for J; bases not matched to a gene: 9. The CDR3 length is 14 residues. CDR1 and CDR2 from the germline V gene are SEHNR and FQNEAQ (reference sequence). This CDR3 is CASSGGGSYYEQFF. The CDR3 DNA follows: TGTGCCAGCAGCGGGGGGGGGTCATACTATGAGCAGTTCTTC.

The rearrangement joins TRBV7-9 to TRBJ1-4, with a tentative D call TRBD1 (6 bases). Germline loops: CDR1 SEHNR, CDR2 FQNEAQ (reference sequence). The CDR3 covers 14 residues. Trimming pared 5 bases from V and 8 bases from J, leaving 15 bases between. The CDR3 DNA follows: TGTGCCAGCAGCCTGGACAGCCAGGGCGAAAAACTGTTTTTT. As protein: CASSLDSQGEKLFF.

In its sample, this clone was seen a few times. This sequence joins TRBV19 and TRBJ1-2, with 10 positions matching TRBD1. From germline, CDR1 is LNHDA and CDR2 SQIVND (reference sequence). The CDR3 sequence is 15 residues long. J was trimmed by 8 bases and V by 1 base; bases with no gene match: 7. The CDR3 is CASSIGPGTGDGYTF. DNA of the CDR3: TGTGCCAGTAGTATAGGCCCGGGGACAGGGGACGGCTACACCTTC.

This chain joins TRBV25-1 and TRBJ1-6; D gene uncertain. Germline loops: CDR1 MGHDK, CDR2 SYGVNS. Between the trimmed V and J ends, which lost 6 bases and 8 bases, there was a span of 8 bases. The CDR3 totals 12 residues. The CDR3 sequence is CASRGWDSPLHF. As DNA, the CDR3 is TGTGCCAGCAGGGGATGGGATTCACCCCTCCACTTT.

The J gene is TRBJ2-2, the V gene TRBV28; D remains unclear. The germline gives CDR1 MDHEN, CDR2 SYDVKM. Trimming took 7 bases from V and 2 from J, leaving 14 bases between them. This CDR3 spans 15 amino acids. In DNA form, the CDR3 reads TGTGCCAGCACCTCACCCGGCCCAAACACCGGGGAGCTGTTTTTT. Translating it yields CASTSPGPNTGELFF. Supplemented by reference TRBV28 and TRBJ2-2, the full variable domain reads DVKVTQSSRYLVKRTGEKVFLECVQDMDHENMFWYRQDPGLGLRLIYFSYDVKMKEKGDIPEGYSVSREKKERFSLILESASTNQTSMYLCASTSPGPNTGELFFGEGSRLTVL.

CDR3 bases: TGTGCCAGCATAGGGGGGGTGGGCACTGAAGCTTTCTTT. Translation gives CASIGGVGTEAFF. The V call is TRBV7-9, the J call TRBJ1-1; D is perhaps TRBD1 (6 bases). V lost 7 bases, J lost 4 bases, and 13 bases lay in between. CDR1 is SEHNR and CDR2 is FQNEAQ in the germline V gene (reference sequence). This CDR3 has 13 residues.

Regarding this clone: One junction end does not reproduce the germline sequence, and a read error may be involved. The chain couples TRBV11-2 to TRBJ2-7; D unresolved. The germline V gene has CDR1 SGHAT and CDR2 FQNNGV. This CDR3 has 15 amino acids. The CDR3 spells CASSFDATGSSEQYF. The DNA for the CDR3 is TGTGCCAGCAGCTTCGACGCCACTGGGTCCTCCGAGCAGTACTTC.

This chain links TRBV19 with TRBJ2-7; TRBD2 is a possible D gene (7 bases). The CDR3 runs 13 residues. Germline V gene lookup returns CDR1 LNHDA and CDR2 SQIVND (reference sequence). V was shortened by 6 bases and J by 6 bases, with 15 bases between the two germline ends. The CDR3 nucleotides are TGTGCCAGTAGGGGGACAACGGGAGGCGAGCAGTACTTC. Translation: CASRGTTGGEQYF. Drawing the rest from reference TRBV19 and TRBJ2-7, the complete variable domain is DGGITQSPKYLFRKEGQNVTLSCEQNLNHDAMYWYRQDPGQGLRLIYYSQIVNDFQKGDIAEGYSVSREKKESFPLTVTSAQKNPTAFYLCASRGTTGGEQYFGPGTRLTVT.

The gene calls are TRBV5-1 and TRBJ2-7, with 10 bases aligning to TRBD2. CDR1 is SGHRS, CDR2 YFSETQ, per germline. V dropped 2 bases and J dropped 2; count of bases not matched to a gene: 4. The CDR3 runs 15 residues. The CDR3 here is CASSFYSGGPYEQYF. CDR3 nucleotides: TGCGCCAGCAGCTTTTATAGCGGGGGGCCCTACGAGCAGTACTTC.

The rearrangement links TRBV27 to TRBJ2-7; TRBD2 matches at 8 bases. Germline CDR1 MNHEY, CDR2 SMNVEV (reference sequence). V lost 5 bases, J lost 5 bases, and 8 bases stayed unmatched. There are 14 residues in the CDR3. CDR3 coding DNA: TGTGCCAGCAGTATCCGGGGGGGGCCGAACGAGCAGTACTTC. Its translation is CASSIRGGPNEQYF.

The chain uses TRBV5-1 and TRBJ2-7; a possible D gene is TRBD2 (5 bases). Germline CDR1 reads SGHRS; CDR2 reads YFSETQ. Trimming pared 0 bases from V and 3 bases from J, leaving 7 bases between. This CDR3 region has 13 residues. CDR3: CASSLDGNYEQYF. The CDR3, as DNA: TGCGCCAGCAGCTTGGACGGGAACTACGAGCAGTACTTC.